Presented here are 16 T cell receptor beta chains from one specimen sequenced in a study of blood T cell repertoires in COVID-19. The data were produced by immunoSEQ multiplex PCR, yet TCRdb's version contains in-frame clones alone and is incomplete. This sample yields fewer than 150,000 clones, of which roughly 90% are seen a single time; approximately 8% belongs to the top ten. The sample was peripheral blood. The receptors derive from a man between 65 and 80 years old who had recovered from COVID-19.

This chain links TRBV7-9 with TRBJ1-2; 9 nucleotides match TRBD1. Trimming cost V 7 bases and J 6 bases; bases outside gene matches: 3. The CDR3 extends over 12 amino acids. Germline-derived CDR1 and CDR2 are SEHNR and FQNEAQ (reference sequence). This CDR3 reads CASKQGADGYTF. CDR3 coding DNA: TGTGCCAGCAAACAGGGGGCGGATGGCTACACCTTC.

This clone occurred a few times. The rearrangement uses TRBV19 and TRBJ1-5; D not resolved. Germline lookup yields CDR1 LNHDA and CDR2 SQIVND (reference sequence). Trimming removed 1 base from V and 0 bases from J, with 7 bases in between. The CDR3 runs 15 residues. CDR3 sequence: CASSIVAYSNQPQHF. CDR3 nucleotides: TGTGCCAGTAGTATAGTGGCTTATAGCAATCAGCCCCAGCATTTT.

The rearrangement links TRBV11-3 to TRBJ2-3; TRBD2 matches 10 bases. This CDR3 contains 16 residues. The V segment lost 1 base and the J segment 5 bases; nucleotides outside the gene matches: 6. Looked up from germline, CDR1 is SGHNT and CDR2 is YENEEA. CDR3 protein: CASSLGSGGAVDTQYF. CDR3 nucleotide sequence: TGTGCCAGCAGCTTAGGCAGCGGGGGGGCCGTAGATACGCAGTATTTT.

This chain connects TRBV18 to TRBJ1-2; the match to TRBD1 covers 9 bases. Losses at the gene ends were 1 base for V and 1 base for J; bases not matched to a gene: 7. The CDR3 spans 17 residues. Germline values: CDR1 KGHSH, CDR2 LQKENI. In nucleotides, the CDR3 is TGTGCCAGCTCACCACGGACCCAGGGACAGGGTAACTATGGCTACACCTTC. Protein sequence: CASSPRTQGQGNYGYTF.

This chain connects TRBV5-1 to TRBJ1-1, with TRBD1 as a possible D gene (5 bases). The CDR3 sequence is 15 residues long. The V gene's germline CDR1 is SGHRS and CDR2 YFSETQ. V was clipped by 3 bases and J by 0 bases, with 12 bases between them. The CDR3 coding sequence is TGCGCCAGCAGCTCGACGCCGACAGTGAACACTGAAGCTTTCTTT. It yields the protein CASSSTPTVNTEAFF.

The CDR3 DNA reads as TGTGCCAGCAGTTCCCGCGGCGGGGGAGTTGAAGCTTTCTTT. Protein sequence: CASSSRGGGVEAFF. The chain employs TRBV6-1 and TRBJ1-1; D is possibly TRBD1 (5 bases). The V gene lost 5 bases and the J gene lost 7 bases, with 17 bases spanning the gap. CDR1 and CDR2 (germline): MNHNS, SASEGT. The length of the CDR3 is 14 residues.

V gene TRBV3-1 (or the pseudogene TRBV3-2) combines with J gene TRBJ1-1; 11 bases map to TRBD1. The CDR3 runs to 16 residues. V gave up 0 bases and J gave up 4 bases; unmatched junction bases: 4. Per germline, CDR1 LGHDT and CDR2 YNNKEL (reference sequence). Written as DNA, the CDR3 is TGTGCCAGCAGCCAAGACGGGACAGGGGGAGGCACTGAAGCTTTCTTT. Amino acids: CASSQDGTGGGTEAFF.

V gene TRBV5-1 combines with J gene TRBJ2-7, with 7 bases matching TRBD1. This CDR3 has 15 amino acids. Germline-derived CDR1 and CDR2 are SGHRS and YFSETQ. V was clipped by 0 bases and J by 2 bases; unmatched bases: 5. CDR3 amino acids: CASSLATGIPYEQYF. In DNA form, the CDR3 reads TGCGCCAGCAGCTTGGCGACAGGGATTCCCTACGAGCAGTACTTC. The whole variable domain, filled in from reference TRBV5-1 and TRBJ2-7, reads KAGVTQTPRYLIKTRGQQVTLSCSPISGHRSVSWYQQTPGQGLQFLFEYFSETQRNKGNFPGRFSGRQFSNSRSEMNVSTLELGDSALYLCASSLATGIPYEQYFGPGTRLTVT.

The chain uses TRBV2 and TRBJ2-1, with D possibly matching TRBD2 (6 bases). Germline values: CDR1 SNHLY, CDR2 FYNNEI. The V end was cut by 5 bases, the J end by 5 bases, with 13 bases between. The CDR3 has 14 residues. The CDR3 DNA reads as TGTGCCAGCAGTAACCAGCGGAGGGACAATGAGCAGTTCTTC. Its translation is CASSNQRRDNEQFF.

V gene TRBV25-1 combines with J gene TRBJ2-7; D remains unclear. The ends were cut back, 5 bases at V and 3 bases at J, with 11 bases in the middle. The CDR3 sequence is 13 residues long. The germline V gene has CDR1 MGHDK and CDR2 SYGVNS. The CDR3 is CASSSNLFYEQYF. The DNA of the CDR3 is TGTGCCAGCAGTTCCAACCTATTCTACGAGCAGTACTTC.

The chain couples TRBV2 to TRBJ2-1, with TRBD1 identical over 10 bases. V gave up 6 bases and J gave up 9 bases; unmatched junction bases: 8. Germline CDR1 reads SNHLY; CDR2 reads FYNNEI. The CDR3 covers 14 residues. The CDR3 nucleotides are TGTGCCAGCAGGGGGGCTCGGGACAGGGGTGAGCAGTTCTTC. This translates into CASRGARDRGEQFF.

This clone has a handful of counts. The chain carries TRBV28 and TRBJ2-1; D gene uncertain. This CDR3 comprises 13 residues. Looked up from germline, CDR1 is MDHEN and CDR2 is SYDVKM. Trimming removed 6 bases from V and 3 bases from J, with 9 bases in between. The chain's CDR3 is CASSPPGYNEQFF. As DNA, the CDR3 is TGTGCCAGCAGCCCCCCGGGCTACAATGAGCAGTTCTTC.

The chain links TRBV27 to TRBJ1-4; TRBD1 is a possible D gene (6 bases). This CDR3 has 15 residues. V was clipped by 6 bases and J by 8 bases, with 19 bases between them. Per germline, CDR1 MNHEY and CDR2 SMNVEV (reference sequence). CDR3: CASSPLGTIIEKLFF. The CDR3 region has the DNA TGTGCCAGCAGCCCGCTCGGGACAATAATCGAAAAACTGTTTTTT.

This chain uses TRBV24-1 with TRBJ2-5; TRBD2 agrees at 13 bases. V lost 3 bases, J lost 4 bases, and 4 bases stayed unmatched. Per the germline V gene, CDR1 is KGHDR and CDR2 is SFDVKD. This CDR3 region has 16 residues. CDR3 sequence (DNA): TGTGCCACCAGTGATATCGGGACTAGCGGGACAGAGACCCAGTACTTC. Translating it yields CATSDIGTSGTETQYF.

J is TRBJ1-2 and V is TRBV5-1; D perhaps matches TRBD1 (5 bases). V lost 4 bases to trimming and J lost 4 bases, with 8 bases between them. This CDR3 region has 12 residues. The germline gives CDR1 SGHRS, CDR2 YFSETQ. In nucleotides, the CDR3 is TGCGCCAGCAGCGGGGCGGTCTATGGCTACACCTTC. It translates to CASSGAVYGYTF.

The chain links TRBV7-2 to TRBJ1-2; weak D call: TRBD1 (6 bases). The germline CDR1 and CDR2 sequences are SGHTA and FQGNSA. The CDR3 has 14 residues. Trimming shortened V by 6 bases and J by 6 bases, and 17 bases separated the two germline ends. This CDR3 reads CASSQNTGTNGYTF. The CDR3, as DNA: TGTGCCAGCAGTCAAAATACCGGGACAAATGGCTACACCTTC.